A single T cell receptor (beta chain) is shown here with its context. The antigen is not known. CDR3 length: 15 residues. The ends were cut back, 6 bases at V and 2 bases at J, with 14 bases in the middle. Germline assignment: CDR1 WNHNN and CDR2 SYGVQD (reference sequence). The primer mix had 60 Vbeta and 13 Jbeta primers. Sequencing was performed with immunoSEQ multiplex PCR; in TCRdb, only in-frame clones are kept and a portion is missing. The repertoire holds about 140,000 clones, with approximately 80% as singletons. The data were obtained in a study of cytomegalovirus exposure and HLA in healthy donors. About the study: An earlier analysis found some 100 million unique TCR beta sequences from 150 million to 200 million T cells. The study, taken as a whole, reports: For most TCR beta V segments, an earlier analysis put the productive rate at about 87% or about 30% of the time.

Material: PBMCs. The source is a man between 18 and 29 years old in good health and CMV-seronegative. The rearrangement joins TRBV10-1 to TRBJ2-1; D remains unclear. As DNA, the CDR3 is TGCGCCAGCAGCGGCCCCGGAGACGCCTACAATGAGCAGTTCTTC. Translation gives CASSGPGDAYNEQFF.